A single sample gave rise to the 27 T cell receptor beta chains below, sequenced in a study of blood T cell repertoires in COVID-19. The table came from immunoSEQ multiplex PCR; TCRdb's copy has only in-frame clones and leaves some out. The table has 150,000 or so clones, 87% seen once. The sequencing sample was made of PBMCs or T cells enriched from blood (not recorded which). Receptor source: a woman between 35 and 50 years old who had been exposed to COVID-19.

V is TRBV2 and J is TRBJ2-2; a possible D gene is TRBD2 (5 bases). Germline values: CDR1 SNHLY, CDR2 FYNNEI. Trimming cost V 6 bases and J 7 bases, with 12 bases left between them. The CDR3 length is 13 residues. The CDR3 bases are TGTGCCAGCAGCAATATCGGGAACGGGGAGCTGTTTTTT. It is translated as CASSNIGNGELFF.

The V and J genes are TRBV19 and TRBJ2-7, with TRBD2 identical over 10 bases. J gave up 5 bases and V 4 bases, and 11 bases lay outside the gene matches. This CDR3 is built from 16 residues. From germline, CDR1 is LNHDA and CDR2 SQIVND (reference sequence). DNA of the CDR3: TGTGCCAGTAGTAATATGGCTAGCGGGAGTAATAACGAGCAGTACTTC. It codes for CASSNMASGSNNEQYF.

The CDR3 region has the DNA TGTGCCAGCAATGCCCCCGGACTAGCTTACGAGCAGTACTTC. Translating gives CASNAPGLAYEQYF. V usage is TRBV28 and J usage is TRBJ2-7; 8 nucleotides match TRBD2. The CDR3 runs to 14 residues. Germline V gene data show CDR1 as MDHEN and CDR2 as SYDVKM. Trimming at V came to 7 bases and at J to 4 bases, leaving 9 bases not matched to a gene. Looking up the rest from reference TRBV28 and TRBJ2-7 gives the full variable domain: DVKVTQSSRYLVKRTGEKVFLECVQDMDHENMFWYRQDPGLGLRLIYFSYDVKMKEKGDIPEGYSVSREKKERFSLILESASTNQTSMYLCASNAPGLAYEQYFGPGTRLTVT.

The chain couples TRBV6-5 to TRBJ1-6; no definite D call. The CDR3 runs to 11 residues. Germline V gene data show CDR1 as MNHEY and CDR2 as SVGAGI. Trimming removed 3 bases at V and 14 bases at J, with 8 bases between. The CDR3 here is CASSYSGTLHF. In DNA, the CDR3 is TGTGCCAGCAGTTATAGCGGGACCCTCCACTTT.

The CDR3 region is CATSRGGGEAFF. The CDR3 DNA reads as TGTGCCACCAGCAGAGGAGGGGGTGAAGCTTTCTTT. The chain links TRBV15 to TRBJ1-1; maybe TRBD1 (6 bases). Deletions cut 1 base from V and 7 bases from J, with 7 bases between. CDR3 size: 12 residues. Germline CDR1 LNHNV, CDR2 YYDKDF (reference sequence).

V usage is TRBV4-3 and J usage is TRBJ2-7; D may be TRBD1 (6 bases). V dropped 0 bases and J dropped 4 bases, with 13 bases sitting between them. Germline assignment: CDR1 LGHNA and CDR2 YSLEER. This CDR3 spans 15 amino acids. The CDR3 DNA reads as TGCGCCAGCAGCCAAGATCTAGACAGGCTGTACGAGCAGTACTTC. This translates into CASSQDLDRLYEQYF.

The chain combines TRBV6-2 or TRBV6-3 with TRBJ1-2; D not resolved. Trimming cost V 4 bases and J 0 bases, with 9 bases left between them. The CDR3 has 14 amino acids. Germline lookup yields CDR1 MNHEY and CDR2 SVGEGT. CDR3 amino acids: CASSSAGANYGYTF. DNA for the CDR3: TGTGCCAGCAGTTCGGCTGGAGCTAACTATGGCTACACCTTC.

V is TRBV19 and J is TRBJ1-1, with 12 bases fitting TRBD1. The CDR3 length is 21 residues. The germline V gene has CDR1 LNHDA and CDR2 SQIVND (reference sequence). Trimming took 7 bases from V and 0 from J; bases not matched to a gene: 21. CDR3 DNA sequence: TGTGCCAGTACCACCGAGGAGGGGACAGGGGGCGGCCCAGATATGAACACTGAAGCTTTCTTT. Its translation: CASTTEEGTGGGPDMNTEAFF.

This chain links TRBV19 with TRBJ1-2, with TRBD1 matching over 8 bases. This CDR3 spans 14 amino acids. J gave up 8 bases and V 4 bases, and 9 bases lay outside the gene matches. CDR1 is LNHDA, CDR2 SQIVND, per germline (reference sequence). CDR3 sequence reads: CASSSGQGRKGYTF. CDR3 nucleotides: TGTGCCAGTAGTAGTGGACAGGGACGAAAAGGCTACACCTTC.

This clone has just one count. This CDR3 reads CASSLAPDREYEQFF. CDR3 bases: TGCGCCAGCAGCTTGGCCCCGGACAGGGAATATGAGCAGTTCTTC. The rearrangement links TRBV5-1 to TRBJ2-1; 8 nucleotides align to TRBD1. Per the germline V gene, CDR1 is SGHRS and CDR2 is YFSETQ. V dropped 0 bases and J dropped 8; count of bases not matched to a gene: 7. The CDR3 extends over 15 amino acids. Together with reference TRBV5-1 and TRBJ2-1, the CDR3 gives the full variable domain: KAGVTQTPRYLIKTRGQQVTLSCSPISGHRSVSWYQQTPGQGLQFLFEYFSETQRNKGNFPGRFSGRQFSNSRSEMNVSTLELGDSALYLCASSLAPDREYEQFFGPGTRLTVL.

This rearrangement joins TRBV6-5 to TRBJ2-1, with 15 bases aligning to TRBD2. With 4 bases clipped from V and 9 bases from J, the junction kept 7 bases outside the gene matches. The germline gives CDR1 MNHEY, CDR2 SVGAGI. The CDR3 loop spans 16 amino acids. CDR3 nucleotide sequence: TGTGCCAGCAGTTCCCAAGGACTAGCGGGAGGGGCTGAGCAGTTCTTC. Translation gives CASSSQGLAGGAEQFF.

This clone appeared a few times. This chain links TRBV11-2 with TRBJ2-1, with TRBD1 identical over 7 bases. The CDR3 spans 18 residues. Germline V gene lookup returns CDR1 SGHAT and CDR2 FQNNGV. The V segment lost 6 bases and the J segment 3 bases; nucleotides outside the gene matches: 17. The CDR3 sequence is CASRPIRRDSKSYNEQFF. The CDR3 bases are TGTGCCAGCAGACCTATAAGACGGGACAGTAAAAGCTACAATGAGCAGTTCTTC.

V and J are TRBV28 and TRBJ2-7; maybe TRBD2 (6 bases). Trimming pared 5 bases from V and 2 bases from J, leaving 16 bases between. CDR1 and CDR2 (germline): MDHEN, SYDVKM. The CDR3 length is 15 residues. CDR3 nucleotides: TGTGCCAGCAGTCGGGGGTCTTCTAGGGCCTACGAGCAGTACTTC. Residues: CASSRGSSRAYEQYF.

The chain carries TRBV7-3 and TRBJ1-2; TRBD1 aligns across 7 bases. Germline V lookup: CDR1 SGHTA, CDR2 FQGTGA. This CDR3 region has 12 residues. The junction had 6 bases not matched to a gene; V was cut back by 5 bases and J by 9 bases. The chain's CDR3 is CASSLEGARYTF. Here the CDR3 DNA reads TGTGCCAGCAGCCTTGAGGGGGCTCGCTACACCTTC.

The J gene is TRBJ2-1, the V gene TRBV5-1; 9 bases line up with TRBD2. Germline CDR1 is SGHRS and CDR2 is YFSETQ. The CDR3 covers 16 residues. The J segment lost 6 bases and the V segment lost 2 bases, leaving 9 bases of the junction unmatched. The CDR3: CASSFSVGGRANEQFF. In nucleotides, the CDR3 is TGCGCCAGCAGCTTTTCGGTCGGCGGGAGGGCCAATGAGCAGTTCTTC.

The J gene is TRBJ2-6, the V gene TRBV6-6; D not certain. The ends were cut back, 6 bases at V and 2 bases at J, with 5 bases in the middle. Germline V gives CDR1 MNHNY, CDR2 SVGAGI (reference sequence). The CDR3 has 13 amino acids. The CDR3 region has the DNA TGTGCCAGCAGCTTCCCTGGGGCCAACGTCCTGACTTTC. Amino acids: CASSFPGANVLTF.

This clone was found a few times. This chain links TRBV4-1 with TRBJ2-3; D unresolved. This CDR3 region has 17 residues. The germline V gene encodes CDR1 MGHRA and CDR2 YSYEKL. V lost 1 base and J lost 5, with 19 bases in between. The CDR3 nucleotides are TGCGCCAGCAGCCAAGTGCCGATTCTCCAAATTAGAGATACGCAGTATTTT. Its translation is CASSQVPILQIRDTQYF.

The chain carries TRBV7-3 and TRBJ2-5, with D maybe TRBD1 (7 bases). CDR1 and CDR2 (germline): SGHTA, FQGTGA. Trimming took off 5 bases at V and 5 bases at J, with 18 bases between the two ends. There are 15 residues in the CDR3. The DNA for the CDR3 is TGTGCCAGCAGCATACCTGGACAGGCGGGGGAGACCCAGTACTTC. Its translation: CASSIPGQAGETQYF.

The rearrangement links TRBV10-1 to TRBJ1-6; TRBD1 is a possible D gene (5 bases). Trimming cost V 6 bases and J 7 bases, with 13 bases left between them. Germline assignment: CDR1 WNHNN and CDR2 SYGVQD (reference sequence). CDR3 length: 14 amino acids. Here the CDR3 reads CASSLQARNSPLHF. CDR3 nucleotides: TGCGCCAGCAGCCTACAGGCTAGAAATTCACCCCTCCACTTT.

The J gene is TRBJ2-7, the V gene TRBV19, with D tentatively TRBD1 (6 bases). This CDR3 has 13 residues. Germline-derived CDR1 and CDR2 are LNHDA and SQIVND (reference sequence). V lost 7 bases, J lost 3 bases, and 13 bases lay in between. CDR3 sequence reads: CASKGTTGYEQYF. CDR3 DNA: TGTGCCAGTAAGGGGACAACAGGCTACGAGCAGTACTTC.

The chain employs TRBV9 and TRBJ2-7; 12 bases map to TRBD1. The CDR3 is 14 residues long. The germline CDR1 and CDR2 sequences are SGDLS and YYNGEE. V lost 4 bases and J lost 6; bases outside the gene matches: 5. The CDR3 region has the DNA TGTGCCAGCAGCAAGAAGGGACAGGGGGCCGAGCAGTACTTC. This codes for CASSKKGQGAEQYF.

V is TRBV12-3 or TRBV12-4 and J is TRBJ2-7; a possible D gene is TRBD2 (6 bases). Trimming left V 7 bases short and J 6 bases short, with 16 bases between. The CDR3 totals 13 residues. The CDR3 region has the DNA TGTGCCAGCACCCTCCAGGACGGGGGCGAGCAGTACTTC. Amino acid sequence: CASTLQDGGEQYF.

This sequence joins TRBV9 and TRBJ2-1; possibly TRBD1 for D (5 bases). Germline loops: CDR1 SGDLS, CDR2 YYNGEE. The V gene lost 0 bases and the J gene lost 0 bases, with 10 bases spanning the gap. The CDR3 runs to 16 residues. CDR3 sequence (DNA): TGTGCCAGCAGCGTAGGGACACAGAGCTCCTACAATGAGCAGTTCTTC. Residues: CASSVGTQSSYNEQFF. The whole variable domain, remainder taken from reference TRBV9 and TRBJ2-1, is DSGVTQTPKHLITATGQRVTLRCSPRSGDLSVYWYQQSLDQGLQFLIQYYNGEERAKGNILERFSAQQFPDLHSELNLSSLELGDSALYFCASSVGTQSSYNEQFFGPGTRLTVL.

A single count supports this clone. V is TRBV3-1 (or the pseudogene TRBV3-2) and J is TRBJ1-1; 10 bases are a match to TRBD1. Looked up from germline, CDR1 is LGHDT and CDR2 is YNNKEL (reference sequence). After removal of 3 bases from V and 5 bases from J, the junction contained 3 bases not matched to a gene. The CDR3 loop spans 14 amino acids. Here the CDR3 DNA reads TGTGCCAGCAGCCAGACAGGGGGCGCGACTGAAGCTTTCTTT. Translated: CASSQTGGATEAFF.

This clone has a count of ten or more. CDR3 bases: TGTGCCAGCAGTTGGGACAGGGGTGAGGCTTTCTTT. Its translation is CASSWDRGEAFF. The V and J genes are TRBV11-2 and TRBJ1-1; 10 nucleotides line up with TRBD1. Germline assignment: CDR1 SGHAT and CDR2 FQNNGV. V shed 6 bases, J shed 11 bases, and the junction held 6 bases outside the gene matches. The length of the CDR3 is 12 residues.

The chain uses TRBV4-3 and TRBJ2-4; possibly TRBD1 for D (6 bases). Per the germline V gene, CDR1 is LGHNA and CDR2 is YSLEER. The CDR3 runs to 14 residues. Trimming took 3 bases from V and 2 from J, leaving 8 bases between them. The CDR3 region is CASSHRDTKNIQYF. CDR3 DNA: TGCGCCAGCAGCCATCGGGACACCAAAAACATTCAGTACTTC.

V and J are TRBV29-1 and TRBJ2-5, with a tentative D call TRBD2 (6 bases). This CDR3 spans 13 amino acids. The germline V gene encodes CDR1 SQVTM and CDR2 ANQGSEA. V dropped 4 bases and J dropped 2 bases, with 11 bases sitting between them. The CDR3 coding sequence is TGCAGCGTTGCCCAGGGAGGACAAGAGACCCAGTACTTC. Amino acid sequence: CSVAQGGQETQYF.